This T cell receptor (beta chain) was observed in a study of blood T cell repertoires in COVID-19. About the study: Both acute and convalescent COVID-19 samples were obtained from the United States, Italy and Spain. The analysed material was cDNA or gDNA that came from T cells, B-cell-depleted T cells, or PBMCs.

The germline V gene encodes CDR1 GTSNPN and CDR2 SVGIG (reference sequence). Unmatched junction bases numbered 10, after V lost 6 bases and J lost 4 bases. The CDR3 consists of 15 residues. Authors' methods: Scientists estimated how many nucleated cells there were by amplifying reference gene primers. Measured with immunoSEQ multiplex PCR; TCRdb has only the in-frame clones, and not every one. For V, J and clone size, that table is used; D and trimming come from the DNA. This table has about 130,000 clones, about 80% appearing once. The source material was peripheral blood. This chain joins TRBV30 and TRBJ2-3; 10 positions match TRBD1. This clonotype was sampled from an elderly woman with acute or convalescent COVID-19. In DNA, the CDR3 is TGTGCCTGTTCCGGGACAGGGGTTTCCCCAGATACGCAGTATTTT. Protein sequence: CACSGTGVSPDTQYF.